Each of the 8 T cell receptor beta chains below was sequenced from the same sample in a study of blood T cell repertoires in COVID-19. Sequencing used immunoSEQ multiplex PCR; TCRdb keeps in-frame clones, though not all of them. This sample has about 83,000 clones, with 86% found just once. Sequencing was carried out using peripheral blood. Every receptor here comes from an elderly woman in a cohort sampled during active or convalescent COVID-19.

The chain couples TRBV7-2 to TRBJ2-1; 7 bases are a match to TRBD2. In germline, CDR1 is SGHTA, CDR2 FQGNSA. Trimming took 1 base from V and 9 from J; bases not matched to a gene: 3. The CDR3 is made up of 13 amino acids. CDR3 residues: CASSLGLAVEQFF. The CDR3 nucleotides are TGTGCCAGCAGCTTAGGGCTAGCGGTTGAGCAGTTCTTC.

The V call is TRBV2, the J call TRBJ1-4, with 9 bases matching TRBD1. The CDR3 length is 13 residues. With V trimmed by 8 bases and J by 6 bases, 4 bases remained unmatched. CDR1 and CDR2 (germline): SNHLY, FYNNEI. This CDR3 is CASRTGVHEKLFF. CDR3 bases: TGTGCCAGCCGGACAGGGGTACATGAAAAACTGTTTTTT.

The chain has TRBV3-1 (or the pseudogene TRBV3-2) and TRBJ2-3; D gene uncertain. CDR1 and CDR2 (germline): LGHDT, YNNKEL (reference sequence). This CDR3 is built from 11 residues. Trimming removed 0 bases at V and 10 bases at J, with 5 bases between. The CDR3 DNA reads as TGTGCCAGCAGCCAAGAGGTAGCGCAGTATTTT. This translates into CASSQEVAQYF.

CDR3 sequence: CASSLELGLAGSRSYEQYV. CDR3 DNA: TGTGCCAGCAGCTTAGAGCTCGGACTAGCGGGATCCCGCTCCTACGAGCAGTACGTC. The chain links TRBV7-2 to TRBJ2-7; 12 nucleotides line up with TRBD2. The germline gives CDR1 SGHTA, CDR2 FQGNSA. There are 19 residues in the CDR3. The V segment lost 1 base and the J segment 0 bases; nucleotides outside the gene matches: 10.

The rearrangement links TRBV12-5 to TRBJ1-5; tentative D call: TRBD1 (5 bases). The germline CDR1 and CDR2 sequences are LGHNT and FRNRAP. V was cut by 4 bases and J by 6 bases, with 10 bases left in between. The CDR3 covers 13 residues. CDR3 residues: CASGSSGFQPQHF. CDR3 sequence (DNA): TGTGCTAGTGGTTCATCAGGGTTTCAGCCCCAGCATTTT.

The J gene is TRBJ2-6, the V gene TRBV5-1; D remains unclear. The CDR3 spans 16 residues. Germline V CDR1 and CDR2: SGHRS, YFSETQ. V lost 4 bases to trimming and J lost 0 bases, with 11 bases between them. As DNA, the CDR3 is TGCGCCAGCAGCGCAGGCCCCCCCTCTGGGGCCAACGTCCTGACTTTC. Its translation: CASSAGPPSGANVLTF.

This clone was seen a handful of times. V and J are TRBV5-1 and TRBJ1-2, with D maybe TRBD1 (6 bases). The length of the CDR3 is 14 residues. The germline CDR1 and CDR2 sequences are SGHRS and YFSETQ. Trimming took 4 bases from V and 4 from J, leaving 14 bases between them. The CDR3 DNA reads TGCGCCAGCAGCCCCGGACAGAGGAGCTATGGCTACACCTTC. This encodes CASSPGQRSYGYTF.

The rearrangement uses TRBV19 and TRBJ1-5; TRBD1 matches at 11 bases. CDR1 and CDR2 (germline): LNHDA, SQIVND (reference sequence). V was clipped by 5 bases and J by 2 bases; unmatched bases: 2. The CDR3 consists of 15 residues. CDR3 protein: CASSAGQGGNQPQHF. The CDR3 DNA is TGTGCCAGTAGTGCGGGACAGGGGGGCAATCAGCCCCAGCATTTT.